The clone carrying this T cell receptor (beta chain) was seen at least ten times. The V gene end was trimmed by 5 bases and the J gene end by 2 bases; junction bases not matched to a gene: 14. From germline, CDR1 is PRHDT and CDR2 FYEKMQ (reference sequence). This CDR3 spans 18 amino acids. The record originates from a study of regulatory T cells in long-lasting Graves disease. Building of the TCR beta libraries involved iRepertoire HTBI primers and Arm-PCR of CDR3 regions. TCRdb processed the multiplex PCR reads anew with MiXCR; each CDR3 protein has one entry. The data hold under 450,000 distinct CDR3 sequences, with 15% to 20% observed a single time. As for time point: newly diagnosed GD, antithyroid drugs for less than 3 months. With RNA extracted from PBMCs as input, the TCR library was made. This same sample was also part of a study on T cells in Graves' hyperthyroidism and ophthalmopathy. Per that study: The primer set for the first-round RT-PCR of the TCR CDR3 was HTBI.

The chain joins TRBV13 to TRBJ2-3; 9 bases agree with TRBD2. Sequencing used peripheral blood mononuclear cells (PBMCs), obtained at new diagnosis, from a patient treated with antithyroid drugs. This receptor was obtained from a woman aged 18 to 35 with Graves disease. CDR3 residues: CASSPSERGAPFTDTQYF. CDR3 bases: TGTGCCAGCAGCCCCTCCGAGCGGGGGGCCCCTTTCACAGATACGCAGTATTTT.